The sequence of this TCR beta chain was determined in a study of Graves' ophthalmopathy and Graves' hyperthyroidism. Notes on the study in general: Discrimination between ophthalmopathy and stable hyperthyroidism by a 13-signature model showed more than 85% sensitivity and over 70% specificity.

This clonotype was counted between two and nine times. Its target is not known. TCR beta CDR3 regions were amplified from RNA transcripts. RT-PCR in the first round used HTBI primers; a second-round multiplex PCR followed. Via MiXCR, TCRdb re-called the multiplex PCR reads, giving one row per CDR3 protein. The sample records hundreds of thousands of distinct CDR3 sequences, roughly 39% being singletons. Every ophthalmopathy donor presented moderate-to-severe activity, CAS ≥3, NOSPECS ≥4 and duration under 3 months. Exclusion covered patients with other autoimmune diseases or uncontrolled infections (as well as pregnancy or lactation). The CDR3 spans 13 residues. Trimming removed 4 bases at V and 2 bases at J, with 11 bases between. CDR1 is DFQATT and CDR2 is SNEGSKA in the germline V gene (reference sequence).

Sequenced sample: peripheral blood. This receptor was identified in an adult man with Graves' ophthalmopathy. The V call is TRBV20-1, the J call TRBJ2-5; D tentatively reads TRBD1 or TRBD2 (7 bases each). The CDR3 reads CSATGGAQETQYF. The CDR3 nucleotides read TGCAGTGCTACAGGGGGGGCTCAAGAGACCCAGTACTTC.